This entry lists 26 T cell receptor beta chains sequenced from one sample in a study of blood T cell repertoires in COVID-19. The method was immunoSEQ multiplex PCR; TCRdb's version includes in-frame clones alone and lacks a portion of them. Of about 140,000 clones in the sample, about 90% were seen once. The sample consisted of PBMCs or T cells enriched from blood (not recorded which). The receptors were gathered from a man aged 60 to 75 who had recovered from COVID-19.

This chain joins TRBV11-2 and TRBJ2-1, with D uncertain. Trimming stripped 5 bases from V and 4 bases from J, with 18 bases between. CDR1 SGHAT and CDR2 FQNNGV come from the germline V gene. This CDR3 has 16 amino acids. The CDR3 loop is CASSRRGSAKYNEQFF. The CDR3 coding sequence is TGTGCCAGCAGCCGAAGAGGTTCAGCCAAATACAATGAGCAGTTCTTC. Looking up the rest from reference TRBV11-2 and TRBJ2-1 gives the full variable domain: EAGVAQSPRYKIIEKRQSVAFWCNPISGHATLYWYQQILGQGPKLLIQFQNNGVVDDSQLPKDRFSAERLKGVDSTLKIQPAKLEDSAVYLCASSRRGSAKYNEQFFGPGTRLTVL.

This clone appeared a single time. This chain uses TRBV9 with TRBJ2-1; 8 bases align to TRBD2. Germline V CDR1 and CDR2: SGDLS, YYNGEE. Trimming cost V 0 bases and J 5 bases; bases outside gene matches: 4. CDR3 length: 15 residues. The CDR3 DNA reads TGTGCCAGCAGCGTAGCGGGGGGGGAGCACAATGAGCAGTTCTTC. Translated: CASSVAGGEHNEQFF.

This rearrangement joins TRBV2 to TRBJ2-2; 12 nucleotides match TRBD2. Germline V lookup: CDR1 SNHLY, CDR2 FYNNEI. The CDR3 is 16 amino acids. The junction had 1 base not matched to a gene; V was cut back by 2 bases and J by 3 bases. The CDR3 nucleotides read TGTGCCAGCAGTGAACTAGCGGGAGGGTACACCGGGGAGCTGTTTTTT. Amino acid sequence: CASSELAGGYTGELFF.

This chain uses TRBV27 with TRBJ2-7; a weak D match, TRBD1 (6 bases). CDR1 and CDR2 (germline): MNHEY, SMNVEV (reference sequence). This CDR3 is 16 amino acids long. Trimming took 5 bases from V and 3 from J, leaving 20 bases between them. CDR3 loop: CASSNLRQAINYEQYF. The CDR3 nucleotides read TGTGCCAGCAGTAACTTGCGACAGGCAATAAACTACGAGCAGTACTTC.

The V call is TRBV7-6, the J call TRBJ1-4, with D maybe TRBD1 (6 bases). The CDR3 is 15 amino acids. The V gene lost 5 bases and the J gene lost 8 bases, with 18 bases spanning the gap. Germline loops: CDR1 SGHVS, CDR2 FNYEAQ. The CDR3 nucleotides are TGTGCCAGCAGCCCCCAACAGGGATTAGGCGAAAAACTGTTTTTT. Encoded protein: CASSPQQGLGEKLFF.

V is TRBV7-6 and J is TRBJ2-3; 11 positions match TRBD2. V lost 5 bases and J lost 5; bases outside the gene matches: 0. Germline CDR1 SGHVS, CDR2 FNYEAQ. The CDR3 covers 13 residues. The DNA for the CDR3 is TGTGCCAGCAGCGGACTAGCGGGAGATACGCAGTATTTT. It translates to CASSGLAGDTQYF.

The CDR3 coding sequence is TGTGCCACCAGCAGCCGGACGGGGAGAAACTATGGCTACACCTTC. Its translation is CATSSRTGRNYGYTF. The V call is TRBV15, the J call TRBJ1-2; D remains unclear. CDR3 length: 15 residues. Trimming cost V 3 bases and J 2 bases, with 13 bases left between them. CDR1 is LNHNV and CDR2 is YYDKDF in the germline V gene (reference sequence).

This chain uses TRBV19 with TRBJ2-1, with no clear D. This CDR3 has 14 amino acids. Trimming shortened V by 1 base and J by 4 bases, and 8 bases separated the two germline ends. The germline V gene encodes CDR1 LNHDA and CDR2 SQIVND (reference sequence). CDR3 in amino acids: CASSIGNQYNEQFF. CDR3 nucleotides: TGTGCCAGTAGTATAGGTAACCAGTACAATGAGCAGTTCTTC.

This clone was picked up a small number of times. CDR3 nucleotide sequence: TGTGCCAGCAGCACGACTAGCGGGGGGCCCTACGAGCAGTACTTC. Its translation is CASSTTSGGPYEQYF. The V call is TRBV5-5, the J call TRBJ2-7, with 13 bases identical to TRBD2. The germline V gene encodes CDR1 SGHKS and CDR2 YYEKEE (reference sequence). This CDR3 contains 15 residues. V lost 4 bases, J lost 2 bases, and 3 bases stayed unmatched.

The J gene is TRBJ2-4, the V gene TRBV28, with D possibly being TRBD1 (5 bases). This CDR3 is built from 13 residues. The V and J ends lost 8 bases and 5 bases respectively, with 13 bases between them. In germline, CDR1 is MDHEN, CDR2 SYDVKM. The CDR3 loop is CASLKGFENIQYF. CDR3 nucleotides: TGTGCCAGCCTAAAGGGGTTCGAAAACATTCAGTACTTC.

CDR3 coding DNA: TGTGCCAGCAGTCGGACAGGGGTTGAAGGCTACACCTTC. This encodes CASSRTGVEGYTF. V is TRBV28 and J is TRBJ1-2; 9 bases fit TRBD1. CDR3 length equals 13 residues. In germline, CDR1 is MDHEN, CDR2 SYDVKM. The J segment lost 8 bases and the V segment lost 5 bases, leaving 6 bases of the junction unmatched.

The chain couples TRBV9 to TRBJ2-7; the match to TRBD2 covers 12 bases. The germline CDR1 and CDR2 sequences are SGDLS and YYNGEE. The junction had 9 bases not matched to a gene; V was cut back by 4 bases and J by 4 bases. This CDR3 contains 16 residues. The CDR3 DNA sequence: TGTGCCAGCAGCCCTGAACCTAGCGGGAGGGCATACGAGCAGTACTTC. Translation gives CASSPEPSGRAYEQYF.

V gene TRBV6-6 combines with J gene TRBJ2-1; 10 bases are a match to TRBD2. Germline V gene data show CDR1 as MNHNY and CDR2 as SVGAGI (reference sequence). The CDR3 covers 14 residues. Trimming cost V 8 bases and J 10 bases; bases outside gene matches: 11. The DNA of the CDR3 is TGTGCCAGCTCCCGGCTAGCGGGGGCAGGGGAGCAGTTCTTC. Its protein is CASSRLAGAGEQFF.

The chain joins TRBV3-1 (or the pseudogene TRBV3-2) to TRBJ2-2; 9 nucleotides align to TRBD2. This CDR3 comprises 17 residues. The germline CDR1 and CDR2 sequences are LGHDT and YNNKEL (reference sequence). Unmatched junction bases numbered 12, after V lost 4 bases and J lost 6 bases. CDR3 sequence reads: CASSPKRSSGNPGELFF. The CDR3 DNA reads as TGTGCCAGCAGCCCGAAGAGGTCTAGCGGGAATCCCGGGGAGCTGTTTTTT.

Many counts were recorded for this clone. The CDR3 spells CASSSGLDSYEQYF. CDR3 in DNA: TGTGCCAGCAGTTCGGGACTAGACTCCTACGAGCAGTACTTC. The chain couples TRBV13 to TRBJ2-7, with 8 bases that match TRBD2. Unmatched junction bases numbered 4, after V lost 6 bases and J lost 0 bases. The CDR3 length is 14 residues. Germline V CDR1 and CDR2: PRHDT, FYEKMQ (reference sequence).

The chain employs TRBV7-9 and TRBJ2-5, with 7 bases lining up with TRBD2. CDR3 length: 14 residues. Trimming took 2 bases from V and 4 from J; bases not matched to a gene: 4. Germline CDR1 is SEHNR and CDR2 is FQNEAQ (reference sequence). The DNA for the CDR3 is TGTGCCAGCAGCTTACGCGGGGGAGTAGAGACCCAGTACTTC. Its protein product is CASSLRGGVETQYF.

This chain connects TRBV6-5 to TRBJ1-3; 7 nucleotides line up with TRBD1. Germline loops: CDR1 MNHEY, CDR2 SVGAGI. The V and J ends lost 5 bases and 4 bases, in that order; junction bases with no gene match: 8. This CDR3 is 15 amino acids long. The DNA of the CDR3 is TGTGCCAGCAGTAGAGGCCCAGGGGGAGGAAACACCATATATTTT. It encodes CASSRGPGGGNTIYF.

The chain uses TRBV15 and TRBJ2-1; 12 nucleotides line up with TRBD2. The CDR3 spans 18 residues. V lost 1 base to trimming and J lost 4 bases; unmatched junction nucleotides: 8. CDR1 LNHNV and CDR2 YYDKDF come from the germline V gene (reference sequence). CDR3 amino acids: CATSRVRTSGTTYNEQFF. Here the CDR3 DNA reads TGTGCCACCAGCAGAGTTCGGACTAGCGGGACTACTTACAATGAGCAGTTCTTC.

V gene TRBV22-1 combines with J gene TRBJ2-7; the DNA was not used to check the table's D call, TRBD1. TRBV22-1 is marked as a pseudogene. The CDR3 loop spans 15 amino acids. CDR3 coding DNA: TGTCCTGGGAGCGCACTCCAGGCCCGCTCCTACGAGCAGTACTTC. Its protein is CPGSALQARSYEQYF.

The rearrangement links TRBV5-5 to TRBJ2-5; 10 bases map to TRBD1. Germline V lookup: CDR1 SGHKS, CDR2 YYEKEE (reference sequence). The trim removed 4 bases at V and 3 bases at J, leaving 9 bases unmatched. This CDR3 has 16 residues. This CDR3 is CASSPGDRGSEETQYF. The CDR3 coding sequence is TGTGCCAGCAGCCCAGGGGACAGGGGAAGCGAAGAGACCCAGTACTTC.

This sequence joins TRBV10-1 and TRBJ2-2; possibly TRBD1 for D (5 bases). V lost 5 bases, J lost 1 base, and 8 bases lay in between. The CDR3 covers 14 residues. Germline V lookup: CDR1 WNHNN, CDR2 SYGVQD (reference sequence). The CDR3 bases are TGCGCCAGCAGTCCCGACAGGAACACCGGGGAGCTGTTTTTT. It yields the protein CASSPDRNTGELFF.

V gene TRBV4-1 combines with J gene TRBJ2-2; 9 bases are shared with TRBD1. The germline gives CDR1 MGHRA, CDR2 YSYEKL. Trimming at V came to 5 bases and at J to 7 bases, leaving 8 bases not matched to a gene. This CDR3 comprises 15 residues. In DNA form, the CDR3 reads TGCGCCAGCAGCGCCTCCGGGACAGGGATCGGGGAGCTGTTTTTT. It is translated as CASSASGTGIGELFF.

The chain couples TRBV18 to TRBJ1-2; a possible D gene is TRBD1 (6 bases). V lost 3 bases and J lost 8, with 13 bases in between. There are 13 residues in the CDR3. Looked up from germline, CDR1 is KGHSH and CDR2 is LQKENI. Written as DNA, the CDR3 is TGTGCCAGCTCACCCGAGACAGGAGGAGGCTACACCTTC. Its translation: CASSPETGGGYTF. The full variable domain, with the rest looked up from reference TRBV18 and TRBJ1-2, is NAGVMQNPRHLVRRRGQEARLRCSPMKGHSHVYWYRQLPEEGLKFMVYLQKENIIDESGMPKERFSAEFPKEGPSILRIQQVVRGDSAAYFCASSPETGGGYTFGSGTRLTVV.

This rearrangement joins TRBV30 to TRBJ1-1, with 8 bases identical to TRBD1. Per the germline V gene, CDR1 is GTSNPN and CDR2 is SVGIG (reference sequence). The CDR3 spans 16 residues. With V trimmed by 4 bases and J by 0 bases, 10 bases remained unmatched. This chain's CDR3 is CAWNRGVTGVNTEAFF. The CDR3 DNA is TGTGCCTGGAACAGGGGGGTTACGGGAGTGAACACTGAAGCTTTCTTT.

The chain links TRBV29-1 to TRBJ2-1; 11 positions match TRBD2. The CDR3 consists of 15 residues. The trim removed 6 bases at V and 0 bases at J, leaving 4 bases unmatched. Germline V gene sequence: CDR1 SQVTM, CDR2 ANQGSEA. CDR3 protein: CSVVGTSGSYNEQFF. Here the CDR3 DNA reads TGCAGCGTCGTTGGGACTAGCGGCTCCTACAATGAGCAGTTCTTC.

This clone was picked up a small number of times. The chain carries TRBV2 and TRBJ2-7; TRBD1 agrees at 7 bases. V was pared by 8 bases and J by 2 bases, with 6 bases of the junction left unmatched. The CDR3 is 13 amino acids. Germline V CDR1 and CDR2: SNHLY, FYNNEI. The CDR3 protein is CASLGGVAYEQYF. Here the CDR3 DNA reads TGTGCCAGCCTAGGGGGCGTCGCCTACGAGCAGTACTTC.